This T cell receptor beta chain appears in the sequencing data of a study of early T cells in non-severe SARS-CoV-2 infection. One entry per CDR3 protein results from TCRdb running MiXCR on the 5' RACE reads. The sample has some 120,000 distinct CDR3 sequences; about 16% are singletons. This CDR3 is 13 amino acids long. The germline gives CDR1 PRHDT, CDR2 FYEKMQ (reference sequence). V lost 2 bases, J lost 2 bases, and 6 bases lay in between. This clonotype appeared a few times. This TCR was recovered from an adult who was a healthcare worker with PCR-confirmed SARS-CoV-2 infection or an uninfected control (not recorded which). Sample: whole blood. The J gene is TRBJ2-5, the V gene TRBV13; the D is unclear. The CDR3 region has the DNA TGTGCCAGCAGCTTATTCTCTCAAGAGACCCAGTACTTC. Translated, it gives CASSLFSQETQYF.